This is a list of T cell receptor beta chains from one sample in a study of cytomegalovirus exposure and HLA in healthy donors. The repertoire was sequenced with immunoSEQ multiplex PCR; TCRdb's copy has only in-frame clones and lacks some. The sample has about 38,000 clones, roughly 88% seen once; the top ten hold roughly an eighth. The specimen sequenced was PBMCs. The receptors were sampled from a woman in her thirties or forties in good health and CMV-seropositive. The CDR3 runs from the conserved cysteine through the conserved F or W. D genes are given only for firm matches. Only some rows state a clone size, as once, few, many or a class for expanded clones.

v_call: TRBV30
clone_size: NA
j_call: TRBJ1-2
d_call: NA
cdr3_nt: TGTGCCTGGAGTGGCCAGGGGAGATACTATGGCTACACCTTC
cdr3_aa: CAWSGQGRYYGYTF

v_call: TRBV2
clone_size: NA
j_call: TRBJ2-1
d_call: TRBD2
cdr3_nt: TGTGCCAGCAGAACGGGACTAGCGGGGTTGGGGGAGCAGTTCTTC
cdr3_aa: CASRTGLAGLGEQFF

v_call: TRBV4-1
clone_size: NA
j_call: TRBJ1-2
d_call: NA
cdr3_nt: TGCGCCAGCAGCCAAGACACTTTCTATGGCTACACCTTC
cdr3_aa: CASSQDTFYGYTF

v_call: TRBV27
clone_size: NA
j_call: TRBJ2-1
d_call: TRBD2
cdr3_nt: TGTGCCAGCAGTTTATTTCTAGCGGGGGGAACTGAGCAGTTCTTC
cdr3_aa: CASSLFLAGGTEQFF

v_call: TRBV10-2
clone_size: NA
j_call: TRBJ2-7
d_call: TRBD2
cdr3_nt: TGCGCCAGCACAGAGACTAGCGGGGCCCACGAGCAGTACTTC
cdr3_aa: CASTETSGAHEQYF

v_call: TRBV4-3
clone_size: NA
j_call: TRBJ2-7
d_call: TRBD2
cdr3_nt: TGCGCCAGCAGCCAAGACGTGCTAGCGGGGGTTGGGTTTGAGCAGTACTTC
cdr3_aa: CASSQDVLAGVGFEQYF

v_call: TRBV9
clone_size: NA
j_call: TRBJ1-1
d_call: NA
cdr3_nt: TGTGCCAGCAGCGTGTCAGGGGCATACACTGAAGCTTTCTTT
cdr3_aa: CASSVSGAYTEAFF

v_call: TRBV28
clone_size: NA
j_call: TRBJ1-3
d_call: NA
cdr3_nt: TGTGCCAGCAGTTTTGGGCCGATACCTTCTGGAAACACCATATATTTT
cdr3_aa: CASSFGPIPSGNTIYF

v_call: TRBV6-5
clone_size: NA
j_call: TRBJ1-6
d_call: TRBD1
cdr3_nt: TGTGCCAGCAGACGACAGGGGGATTCACCCCTCCACTTT
cdr3_aa: CASRRQGDSPLHF

v_call: TRBV5-4
clone_size: NA
j_call: TRBJ2-2
d_call: TRBD2
cdr3_nt: TGTGCCAGCAGCCCCGGGGGGGGCCACACCGGGGAGCTGTTTTTT
cdr3_aa: CASSPGGGHTGELFF

v_call: TRBV18
clone_size: NA
j_call: TRBJ1-4
d_call: TRBD1
cdr3_nt: TGTGCCAGCTCATCTCAACGTACAGGGGGCTTGGGAAGAACTAATGAAAAACTGTTTTTT
cdr3_aa: CASSSQRTGGLGRTNEKLFF

v_call: TRBV18
clone_size: NA
j_call: TRBJ1-1
d_call: TRBD1
cdr3_nt: TGTGCCAGCTCAGCGGGACAGGGCCCGGGCACTGAAGCTTTCTTT
cdr3_aa: CASSAGQGPGTEAFF

v_call: TRBV5-5
clone_size: NA
j_call: TRBJ2-5
d_call: TRBD1
cdr3_nt: TGTGCCAGCAGCTTGGTGTCAGGGGGTGAGCAGTACTTC
cdr3_aa: CASSLVSGGEQYF

v_call: TRBV7-9
clone_size: NA
j_call: TRBJ1-2
d_call: NA
cdr3_nt: TGTGCCAGCAGCTTAGGACAGGAGAGCTATGGCTACACCTTC
cdr3_aa: CASSLGQESYGYTF

v_call: TRBV11-2
clone_size: once
j_call: TRBJ2-5
d_call: NA
cdr3_nt: TGTGCCAGCAGTCAATCAGGCGGGGGCACCCAAGAGACCCAGTACTTC
cdr3_aa: CASSQSGGGTQETQYF

v_call: TRBV6-1
clone_size: NA
j_call: TRBJ1-2
d_call: NA
cdr3_nt: TGTGCCAGCAGTGAAGCGGGGGGGAACCTTTATGGCTACACCTTC
cdr3_aa: CASSEAGGNLYGYTF

v_call: TRBV6-5
clone_size: NA
j_call: TRBJ2-2
d_call: NA
cdr3_nt: TGTGCCAGCAGTTACGCGGACAGTTACACCGGGGAGCTGTTTTTT
cdr3_aa: CASSYADSYTGELFF

v_call: TRBV9
clone_size: once
j_call: TRBJ2-1
d_call: NA
cdr3_nt: TGTGCCAGCAGCGTAGCACTAGAGGGATTAGATGAGCAGTTCTTC
cdr3_aa: CASSVALEGLDEQFF

v_call: TRBV6-1
clone_size: NA
j_call: TRBJ1-2
d_call: NA
cdr3_nt: TGTGCCAGCAGGACCGGGACAAGGGGCTTAGATGGCTACACCTTC
cdr3_aa: CASRTGTRGLDGYTF

v_call: TRBV6-5
clone_size: NA
j_call: TRBJ2-7
d_call: TRBD1
cdr3_nt: TGTGCCAGCAGTTACCAGACAGGGGCCCCCTACGAGCAGTACTTC
cdr3_aa: CASSYQTGAPYEQYF

v_call: TRBV10-3
clone_size: NA
j_call: TRBJ2-1
d_call: TRBD1
cdr3_nt: TGTGCCATCAGTGGACAGGGGGCTGGCAATGAGCAGTTCTTC
cdr3_aa: CAISGQGAGNEQFF

v_call: TRBV4-3
clone_size: NA
j_call: TRBJ2-1
d_call: TRBD2
cdr3_nt: TGCGCCAGCAGCCAAGTATCCACTAGCGGTCTTAACAATGAGCAGTTCTTC
cdr3_aa: CASSQVSTSGLNNEQFF

v_call: TRBV18
clone_size: few
j_call: TRBJ2-7
d_call: NA
cdr3_nt: TGTGCCAGCTCACCCCGGTTTGAGCAGTACTTC
cdr3_aa: CASSPRFEQYF

v_call: TRBV28
clone_size: NA
j_call: TRBJ2-7
d_call: NA
cdr3_nt: TGTGCCAGCACCCTAAACTACGAGCAGTACTTC
cdr3_aa: CASTLNYEQYF

v_call: TRBV2
clone_size: NA
j_call: TRBJ2-7
d_call: NA
cdr3_nt: TGTGCCAGCAGTTTTGACAGCGAATCCTACGAGCAGTACTTC
cdr3_aa: CASSFDSESYEQYF

v_call: TRBV6-5
clone_size: NA
j_call: TRBJ2-3
d_call: NA
cdr3_nt: TGTGCCAGCAGACCCGGCGGCCCGATCACAGATACGCAGTATTTT
cdr3_aa: CASRPGGPITDTQYF

v_call: TRBV6-1
clone_size: NA
j_call: TRBJ2-7
d_call: TRBD1
cdr3_nt: TGTGCCAGCAACTTGGACAGGGGGCGTTACGAGCAGTACTTC
cdr3_aa: CASNLDRGRYEQYF

v_call: TRBV7-2
clone_size: NA
j_call: TRBJ2-3
d_call: TRBD2
cdr3_nt: TGTGCCAGCAGCTCGACTAGCGGGGAAATGGATACGCAGTATTTT
cdr3_aa: CASSSTSGEMDTQYF

v_call: TRBV30
clone_size: NA
j_call: TRBJ1-6
d_call: NA
cdr3_nt: TGTGCCTGGAGTGTAAGCAGGGCGGATTCACCCCTCCACTTT
cdr3_aa: CAWSVSRADSPLHF

v_call: TRBV2
clone_size: NA
j_call: TRBJ1-5
d_call: NA
cdr3_nt: TGTGCCAGCCTTAAAGACCAAAGGGGAACTCAGCCCCAGCATTTT
cdr3_aa: CASLKDQRGTQPQHF

v_call: TRBV7-2
clone_size: NA
j_call: TRBJ2-3
d_call: TRBD2
cdr3_nt: TGTGCCAGCAGCTTTAGCGGGGGCGCAGATACGCAGTATTTT
cdr3_aa: CASSFSGGADTQYF

v_call: TRBV5-1
clone_size: NA
j_call: TRBJ1-1
d_call: NA
cdr3_nt: TGCGCCAGCAGCTTGGATGTGGGGGCGGGCACTGAAGCTTTCTTT
cdr3_aa: CASSLDVGAGTEAFF

v_call: TRBV5-1
clone_size: NA
j_call: TRBJ2-7
d_call: TRBD1
cdr3_nt: TGCGCCAGCAGCTTGGAGGGGGCATTTCTCCACGAGCAGTACTTC
cdr3_aa: CASSLEGAFLHEQYF

v_call: TRBV19
clone_size: NA
j_call: TRBJ2-2
d_call: TRBD1
cdr3_nt: TGTGCCAGTAGCGGACAGGGATGGACCGGGGAGCTGTTTTTT
cdr3_aa: CASSGQGWTGELFF

v_call: TRBV7-9
clone_size: NA
j_call: TRBJ2-3
d_call: TRBD1
cdr3_nt: TGTTCCAGCAGCTACGGACAGGGAATTACAGATACGCAGTATTTT
cdr3_aa: CSSSYGQGITDTQYF

v_call: TRBV19
clone_size: NA
j_call: TRBJ1-1
d_call: TRBD1
cdr3_nt: TGTGCCAGTAGTATCGGGACAGAAAGAGCGTCTTTCTTT
cdr3_aa: CASSIGTERASFF

v_call: TRBV7-8
clone_size: NA
j_call: TRBJ1-1
d_call: TRBD1
cdr3_nt: TGTGCCAGCAGCATGGAGACAGGGTGGGACACTGAAGCTTTCTTT
cdr3_aa: CASSMETGWDTEAFF

v_call: TRBV6-5
clone_size: NA
j_call: TRBJ2-1
d_call: TRBD1
cdr3_nt: TGTGCCAGCAGTAGGACAGGGGGCGCGTATGAGCAGTTCTTC
cdr3_aa: CASSRTGGAYEQFF

v_call: TRBV6-5
clone_size: NA
j_call: TRBJ1-5
d_call: NA
cdr3_nt: TGTGCCAGCAGTAGTCAGGGATATAGCAATCAGCCCCAGCATTTT
cdr3_aa: CASSSQGYSNQPQHF

v_call: TRBV5-8
clone_size: few
j_call: TRBJ2-7
d_call: NA
cdr3_nt: TGTGCCAGCAGCTTGATCAGGAGCTTAGGGGGCGAGCAGTACTTC
cdr3_aa: CASSLIRSLGGEQYF

v_call: TRBV7-2
clone_size: NA
j_call: TRBJ2-5
d_call: NA
cdr3_nt: TGTGCCAGCAGCTTCCAATACCAAGAGACCCAGTACTTC
cdr3_aa: CASSFQYQETQYF

v_call: TRBV6-1
clone_size: NA
j_call: TRBJ2-7
d_call: TRBD1
cdr3_nt: TGTGCCAGCAGTGATGCCCCCGGGACAGGGCCCTCCTACGAGCAGTACTTC
cdr3_aa: CASSDAPGTGPSYEQYF

v_call: TRBV7-9
clone_size: NA
j_call: TRBJ1-2
d_call: NA
cdr3_nt: TGTGCCAGCAGCTTCCCACAGGGCGGCTATGGCTACACCTTC
cdr3_aa: CASSFPQGGYGYTF

v_call: TRBV15
clone_size: NA
j_call: TRBJ2-3
d_call: TRBD1
cdr3_nt: TGTGCCACCAGCAGGGAGGGACAGGCTATCACAGATACGCAGTATTTT
cdr3_aa: CATSREGQAITDTQYF

v_call: TRBV13
clone_size: NA
j_call: TRBJ2-1
d_call: TRBD2
cdr3_nt: TGTGCCAGCAGCTCCTTAGCGGGGTTAAACTCCTACAATGAGCAGTTCTTC
cdr3_aa: CASSSLAGLNSYNEQFF

v_call: TRBV19
clone_size: few
j_call: TRBJ1-1
d_call: NA
cdr3_nt: TGTGCCAGTAGTATAGATTCAGGGGAGGGCCGTGAAGCTTTCTTT
cdr3_aa: CASSIDSGEGREAFF

v_call: TRBV29-1
clone_size: NA
j_call: TRBJ2-4
d_call: TRBD1
cdr3_nt: TGCAGCGTTAACAGGGGGAGCATTCAGTACTTC
cdr3_aa: CSVNRGSIQYF

v_call: TRBV5-8
clone_size: NA
j_call: TRBJ1-2
d_call: TRBD1
cdr3_nt: TGTGCCAGCAGCCTGACAATGCGGACAGGCGTGAACTATGGCTACACCTTC
cdr3_aa: CASSLTMRTGVNYGYTF

v_call: TRBV19
clone_size: NA
j_call: TRBJ2-2
d_call: TRBD1
cdr3_nt: TGTGCCACCCTACCCCCGGGACAGGGGGCCGGGGAGCTGTTTTTT
cdr3_aa: CATLPPGQGAGELFF

v_call: TRBV11-2
clone_size: NA
j_call: TRBJ2-4
d_call: TRBD2
cdr3_nt: TGTGCCAGCAGCTTAATTAGTGGGACTAGCTTAGACTTC
cdr3_aa: CASSLISGTSLDF

v_call: TRBV2
clone_size: NA
j_call: TRBJ1-6
d_call: TRBD1
cdr3_nt: TGTGCCAGCCTTTTCCAGGGGGCCTATTCACCCCTCCACTTT
cdr3_aa: CASLFQGAYSPLHF

v_call: TRBV30
clone_size: NA
j_call: TRBJ2-5
d_call: NA
cdr3_nt: TGTGCCTGGATGTGGGGCCCGGGGACCCAGTACTTC
cdr3_aa: CAWMWGPGTQYF

v_call: TRBV2
clone_size: once
j_call: TRBJ2-7
d_call: NA
cdr3_nt: TGTGCCAGCAGAGAGGTGCGAGAGCAGTACTTC
cdr3_aa: CASREVREQYF

v_call: TRBV2
clone_size: NA
j_call: TRBJ1-5
d_call: NA
cdr3_nt: TGTGCCAGCCTCTTCGGGAGAGGAAGTCAGCCCCAGCATTTT
cdr3_aa: CASLFGRGSQPQHF

v_call: TRBV7-9
clone_size: NA
j_call: TRBJ1-4
d_call: NA
cdr3_nt: TGTGCCAGCAGCTTAGCCGGGGGACGCAACGCCGCGACCAGGGAAAAACTGTTTTTT
cdr3_aa: CASSLAGGRNAATREKLFF